The rows below give T cell receptor beta chains drawn from one sample of a study of early T cells in non-severe SARS-CoV-2 infection. TCRdb reanalysed the 5' RACE reads using MiXCR and keeps one entry per CDR3 protein. Among around 67,000 distinct CDR3 sequences, 11% were seen once, and the ten largest hold 3.5% to 4%. The sample was whole blood. Source of these receptors: an adult who was a healthcare worker with PCR-confirmed SARS-CoV-2 infection or an uninfected control (not recorded which). The CDR3 runs from the conserved cysteine through the conserved F or W. The D gene is left open where the match is weak. Rows give clone size only sometimes, using once, few, many, or a class for an expanded clone.

cdr3_aa: CASSLGTSQYEQYF
cdr3_nt: TGTGCCAGCAGTTTAGGGACTAGTCAGTACGAGCAGTACTTC
clone_size: many
v_call: TRBV27
d_call: TRBD2
j_call: TRBJ2-7

cdr3_aa: CASSLPGQSFYNEQFF
cdr3_nt: TGTGCCAGCAGCTTACCGGGACAGAGCTTCTACAATGAGCAGTTCTTC
clone_size: few
v_call: TRBV7-2
d_call: TRBD1
j_call: TRBJ2-1

cdr3_aa: CASSVGTGDSYEQYF
cdr3_nt: TGTGCCAGCAGCGTTGGGACAGGGGACTCCTACGAGCAGTACTTC
clone_size: NA
v_call: TRBV9
d_call: TRBD1
j_call: TRBJ2-7

cdr3_aa: CATRPGLPDNEQFF
cdr3_nt: TGTGCCACTCGCCCGGGACTACCTGACAATGAGCAGTTCTTC
clone_size: few
v_call: TRBV2
d_call: TRBD2
j_call: TRBJ2-1

cdr3_aa: CASNPAGGRRETQYF
cdr3_nt: TGTGCCAGTAACCCGGCAGGCGGGAGGAGAGAGACCCAGTACTTC
clone_size: NA
v_call: TRBV19
d_call: TRBD2
j_call: TRBJ2-5

cdr3_aa: CASSLSGYDTEAFF
cdr3_nt: TGTGCCAGCAGCTTAAGTGGGTATGACACTGAAGCTTTCTTT
clone_size: many
v_call: TRBV7-6
d_call: NA
j_call: TRBJ1-1

cdr3_aa: CASSFKEGAAQYF
cdr3_nt: TGTGCCAGCAGTTTTAAGGAGGGAGCGGCCCAGTACTTC
clone_size: few
v_call: TRBV12-3/TRBV12-4
d_call: NA
j_call: TRBJ2-5

cdr3_aa: CASSTGTSGSTDTQYF
cdr3_nt: TGTGCCAGTAGTACGGGGACTAGCGGTAGCACAGATACGCAGTATTTT
clone_size: many
v_call: TRBV19
d_call: TRBD2
j_call: TRBJ2-3

cdr3_aa: CASSPGTGIYNEQFF
cdr3_nt: TGTGCCAGCTCCCCCGGGACAGGGATCTACAATGAGCAGTTCTTC
clone_size: many
v_call: TRBV18
d_call: TRBD1
j_call: TRBJ2-1

cdr3_aa: CASSRRAGIYNEQFF
cdr3_nt: TGTGCCAGCAGCCGCCGGGCGGGGATTTACAATGAGCAGTTCTTC
clone_size: many
v_call: TRBV7-2
d_call: NA
j_call: TRBJ2-1

cdr3_aa: CASTPLGETDTGELFF
cdr3_nt: TGTGCCAGCACCCCGCTGGGAGAGACGGACACCGGGGAGCTGTTTTTT
clone_size: few
v_call: TRBV7-9
d_call: NA
j_call: TRBJ2-2

cdr3_aa: CASSLSAGGDPFNYGYTF
cdr3_nt: TGTGCCAGCAGCTTATCGGCGGGCGGGGATCCCTTTAACTATGGCTACACCTTC
clone_size: NA
v_call: TRBV7-2
d_call: NA
j_call: TRBJ1-2

cdr3_aa: CASSQTTGGHYEQYF
cdr3_nt: TGCGCCAGCAGCCAAACCACCGGAGGGCATTACGAGCAGTACTTC
clone_size: NA
v_call: TRBV4-1
d_call: NA
j_call: TRBJ2-7

cdr3_aa: CASSTGTTGDYNQPQHF
cdr3_nt: TGTGCCAGCAGTACCGGGACAACGGGAGATTACAATCAGCCCCAGCATTTT
clone_size: many
v_call: TRBV6-1
d_call: NA
j_call: TRBJ1-5

cdr3_aa: CASSRRDRNKQPQHF
cdr3_nt: TGTGCCAGCAGTCGTCGAGACAGAAACAAGCAGCCCCAGCATTTT
clone_size: NA
v_call: TRBV12-3/TRBV12-4
d_call: NA
j_call: TRBJ1-5

cdr3_aa: CSVERDIGTDTQYF
cdr3_nt: TGCAGCGTTGAACGGGACATAGGCACAGATACGCAGTATTTT
clone_size: few
v_call: TRBV29-1
d_call: NA
j_call: TRBJ2-3

cdr3_aa: CASSFSLGGRAGAQAEQYF
cdr3_nt: TGTGCCAGCAGTTTCTCCCTGGGAGGCCGGGCGGGAGCACAGGCCGAGCAGTACTTC
clone_size: many
v_call: TRBV12-3/TRBV12-4
d_call: TRBD2
j_call: TRBJ2-7

cdr3_aa: CSVGTYQETQYF
cdr3_nt: TGCAGCGTTGGAACGTACCAAGAGACCCAGTACTTC
clone_size: few
v_call: TRBV29-1
d_call: NA
j_call: TRBJ2-5

cdr3_aa: CASSPGQLSQETQYF
cdr3_nt: TGTGCCAGCAGTCCGGGACAGCTATCTCAAGAGACCCAGTACTTC
clone_size: many
v_call: TRBV5-6
d_call: TRBD1
j_call: TRBJ2-5

cdr3_aa: CASSFTGFPYEQYF
cdr3_nt: TGTGCCAGCAGCTTTACCGGGTTTCCCTACGAGCAGTACTTC
clone_size: many
v_call: TRBV11-2
d_call: NA
j_call: TRBJ2-7

cdr3_aa: CASGGRTEAFF
cdr3_nt: TGTGCTAGTGGTGGGAGAACTGAAGCTTTCTTT
clone_size: many
v_call: TRBV12-5
d_call: NA
j_call: TRBJ1-1

cdr3_aa: CASSDGGGTDTQYF
cdr3_nt: TGTGCCAGCAGTGACGGGGGCGGCACAGATACGCAGTATTTT
clone_size: few
v_call: TRBV6-4
d_call: NA
j_call: TRBJ2-3

cdr3_aa: CASGLTSGGRYEQFF
cdr3_nt: TGTGCTAGTGGGCTCACTAGCGGGGGGCGGTATGAGCAGTTCTTC
clone_size: NA
v_call: TRBV12-5
d_call: TRBD2
j_call: TRBJ2-1

cdr3_aa: CASSLDSFTDTQYF
cdr3_nt: TGTGCCAGCAGTTTAGACTCTTTCACAGATACGCAGTATTTT
clone_size: NA
v_call: TRBV12-3/TRBV12-4
d_call: NA
j_call: TRBJ2-3

cdr3_aa: CASSRLAGNEQFF
cdr3_nt: TGTGCCAGCAGCCGACTAGCGGGGAATGAGCAGTTCTTC
clone_size: NA
v_call: TRBV4-2
d_call: TRBD2
j_call: TRBJ2-1

cdr3_aa: CASRQSTSTDTQYF
cdr3_nt: TGTGCCAGCAGGCAAAGCACTAGCACAGATACGCAGTATTTT
clone_size: NA
v_call: TRBV7-8
d_call: NA
j_call: TRBJ2-3

cdr3_aa: CASSLQASGGHEQYF
cdr3_nt: TGTGCCAGCAGCTTGCAGGCTAGCGGGGGCCACGAGCAGTACTTC
clone_size: many
v_call: TRBV5-6
d_call: TRBD2
j_call: TRBJ2-7

cdr3_aa: CASRINRAGDEQFF
cdr3_nt: TGCGCCAGCAGAATCAACAGGGCCGGAGATGAGCAGTTCTTC
clone_size: few
v_call: TRBV5-1
d_call: NA
j_call: TRBJ2-1

cdr3_aa: CASSIGGLAVPYNEQFF
cdr3_nt: TGTGCCAGTAGTATTGGGGGACTAGCGGTTCCCTACAATGAGCAGTTCTTC
clone_size: NA
v_call: TRBV19
d_call: TRBD2
j_call: TRBJ2-1

cdr3_aa: CASSNRDRAYEQYF
cdr3_nt: TGTGCCAGCTCAAACCGGGACAGGGCCTACGAGCAGTACTTC
clone_size: many
v_call: TRBV18
d_call: TRBD1
j_call: TRBJ2-7

cdr3_aa: CASSQDGMGLDTQYF
cdr3_nt: TGCGCCAGCAGCCAAGATGGGATGGGTTTGGATACGCAGTATTTT
clone_size: many
v_call: TRBV4-1
d_call: NA
j_call: TRBJ2-3

cdr3_aa: CASSLDLWTAYNEQFF
cdr3_nt: TGTGCCAGCAGCTTAGATCTCTGGACAGCGTACAATGAGCAGTTCTTC
clone_size: many
v_call: TRBV11-2
d_call: NA
j_call: TRBJ2-1

cdr3_aa: CASSPPGGGKLFF
cdr3_nt: TGTGCCAGCAGTCCCCCGGGGGGAGGAAAACTGTTTTTT
clone_size: many
v_call: TRBV6-2/TRBV6-3
d_call: NA
j_call: TRBJ1-4

cdr3_aa: CASSPGSGANVLTF
cdr3_nt: TGCGCCAGCAGCCCCGGCTCTGGGGCCAACGTCCTGACTTTC
clone_size: NA
v_call: TRBV5-1
d_call: NA
j_call: TRBJ2-6

cdr3_aa: CSVEGGPTEAFF
cdr3_nt: TGCAGCGTTGAGGGGGGGCCCACTGAAGCTTTCTTT
clone_size: NA
v_call: TRBV29-1
d_call: NA
j_call: TRBJ1-1

cdr3_aa: CASSFTGDSYNEQFF
cdr3_nt: TGTGCCAGCAGTTTTACCGGGGACTCCTACAATGAGCAGTTCTTC
clone_size: many
v_call: TRBV27
d_call: NA
j_call: TRBJ2-1

cdr3_aa: CASSSSDRAADYTF
cdr3_nt: TGTGCCAGCAGTTCGTCAGACAGAGCAGCGGACTACACCTTC
clone_size: many
v_call: TRBV12-3/TRBV12-4
d_call: NA
j_call: TRBJ1-2

cdr3_aa: CSAPDRPSEAFF
cdr3_nt: TGCAGTGCCCCGGACAGACCTAGCGAAGCTTTCTTT
clone_size: many
v_call: TRBV20-1
d_call: NA
j_call: TRBJ1-1

cdr3_aa: CAWSSIGTQYF
cdr3_nt: TGTGCCTGGAGTAGTATTGGGACCCAGTACTTC
clone_size: many
v_call: TRBV30
d_call: NA
j_call: TRBJ2-5

cdr3_aa: CASSPGGTGGEAFF
cdr3_nt: TGTGCCAGCTCACCAGGGGGGACAGGAGGTGAAGCTTTCTTT
clone_size: NA
v_call: TRBV18
d_call: TRBD1
j_call: TRBJ1-1

cdr3_aa: CASSYGPLTETQYF
cdr3_nt: TGTGCCAGCAGTTACGGGCCTTTAACAGAGACCCAGTACTTC
clone_size: many
v_call: TRBV6-6
d_call: NA
j_call: TRBJ2-5

cdr3_aa: CASRSLGANIQYF
cdr3_nt: TGTGCCAGCAGATCTTTAGGAGCAAACATTCAGTACTTC
clone_size: few
v_call: TRBV6-5
d_call: NA
j_call: TRBJ2-4

cdr3_aa: CASSLGFLAGKSTDTQYF
cdr3_nt: TGTGCCAGCAGCTTAGGCTTCCTAGCGGGGAAGAGCACAGATACGCAGTATTTT
clone_size: NA
v_call: TRBV11-2
d_call: TRBD2
j_call: TRBJ2-3

cdr3_aa: CASSLGLRSYEQYF
cdr3_nt: TGTGCCAGCAGTTTGGGGTTACGATCCTACGAGCAGTACTTC
clone_size: many
v_call: TRBV6-6
d_call: NA
j_call: TRBJ2-7

cdr3_aa: CASSLGDRDNEQFF
cdr3_nt: TGCGCCAGCAGCTTGGGGGACAGAGACAATGAGCAGTTCTTC
clone_size: few
v_call: TRBV5-1
d_call: TRBD1
j_call: TRBJ2-1

cdr3_aa: CASSQLTGLYNEQFF
cdr3_nt: TGTGCCAGCAGCCAGCTCACAGGCCTCTACAATGAGCAGTTCTTC
clone_size: few
v_call: TRBV14
d_call: NA
j_call: TRBJ2-1

cdr3_aa: CASSPVWDTQYF
cdr3_nt: TGTGCCAGCAGCCCAGTCTGGGATACGCAGTATTTT
clone_size: many
v_call: TRBV7-2
d_call: NA
j_call: TRBJ2-3

cdr3_aa: CASIGPSGGTDTQYF
cdr3_nt: TGTGCCAGCATCGGGCCTAGCGGGGGCACAGATACGCAGTATTTT
clone_size: many
v_call: TRBV12-3/TRBV12-4
d_call: TRBD2
j_call: TRBJ2-3

cdr3_aa: CASSGGTERPYF
cdr3_nt: TGTGCCAGCAGTGGGGGGACAGAAAGGCCGTATTTT
clone_size: NA
v_call: TRBV28
d_call: NA
j_call: TRBJ2-3

cdr3_aa: CASSLDGNQETQYF
cdr3_nt: TGTGCCAGCAGCTTGGACGGGAATCAAGAGACCCAGTACTTC
clone_size: NA
v_call: TRBV11-3
d_call: NA
j_call: TRBJ2-5

cdr3_aa: CASSPRITNTIYF
cdr3_nt: TGTGCCAGCAGCCCCAGGATTACAAACACCATATATTTT
clone_size: NA
v_call: TRBV11-2
d_call: NA
j_call: TRBJ1-3

cdr3_aa: CASSFIDTGGEKLFF
cdr3_nt: TGTGCCAGCAGCTTTATAGACACGGGTGGTGAAAAACTGTTTTTT
clone_size: NA
v_call: TRBV7-2
d_call: NA
j_call: TRBJ1-4

cdr3_aa: CSALGQGNYEQYF
cdr3_nt: TGCAGCGCGCTAGGACAGGGGAACTACGAGCAGTACTTC
clone_size: many
v_call: TRBV29-1
d_call: TRBD1
j_call: TRBJ2-7

cdr3_aa: CASSGTRLGEQFF
cdr3_nt: TGTGCCTCCTCCGGGACTAGGTTGGGTGAGCAGTTCTTC
clone_size: NA
v_call: TRBV9
d_call: TRBD2
j_call: TRBJ2-1

cdr3_aa: CSEGDSSYEQYF
cdr3_nt: TGCAGCGAGGGAGATTCATCCTACGAGCAGTACTTC
clone_size: many
v_call: TRBV29-1
d_call: NA
j_call: TRBJ2-7

cdr3_aa: CASSSSGTSRIWGTQYF
cdr3_nt: TGTGCCAGCAGCTCCTCGGGGACTAGCCGAATTTGGGGTACGCAGTATTTT
clone_size: NA
v_call: TRBV7-2
d_call: TRBD2
j_call: TRBJ2-3

cdr3_aa: CATNRAGRKVEQFF
cdr3_nt: TGTGCCACCAATCGAGCGGGACGAAAGGTTGAGCAGTTCTTC
clone_size: few
v_call: TRBV7-9
d_call: TRBD2
j_call: TRBJ2-1